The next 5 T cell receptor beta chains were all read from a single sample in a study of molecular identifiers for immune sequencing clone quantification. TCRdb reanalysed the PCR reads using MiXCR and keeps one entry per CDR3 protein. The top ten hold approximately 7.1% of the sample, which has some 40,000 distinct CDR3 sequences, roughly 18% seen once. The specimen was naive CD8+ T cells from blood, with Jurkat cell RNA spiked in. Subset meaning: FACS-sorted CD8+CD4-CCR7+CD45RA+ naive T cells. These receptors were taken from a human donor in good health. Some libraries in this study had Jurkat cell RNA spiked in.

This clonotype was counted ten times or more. CDR3 coding DNA: TGTGCCAGCAACCCTGGACAGGGAATCTACGAGCAGTACTTC. Protein sequence: CASNPGQGIYEQYF. V is TRBV6-2 or TRBV6-3 and J is TRBJ2-7; 8 bases are shared with TRBD1. V was pared by 7 bases and J by 3 bases, with 8 bases of the junction left unmatched. The CDR3 length is 14 residues. In germline, CDR1 is MNHEY, CDR2 SVGEGT.

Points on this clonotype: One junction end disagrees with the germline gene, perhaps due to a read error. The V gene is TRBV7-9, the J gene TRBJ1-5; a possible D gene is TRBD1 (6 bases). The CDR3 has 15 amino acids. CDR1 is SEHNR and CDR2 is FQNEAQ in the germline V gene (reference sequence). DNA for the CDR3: TGTGCCAACAGCTTAGGGGGACGGATCAATCAGCCCCAGCATTTT. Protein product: CANSLGGRINQPQHF.

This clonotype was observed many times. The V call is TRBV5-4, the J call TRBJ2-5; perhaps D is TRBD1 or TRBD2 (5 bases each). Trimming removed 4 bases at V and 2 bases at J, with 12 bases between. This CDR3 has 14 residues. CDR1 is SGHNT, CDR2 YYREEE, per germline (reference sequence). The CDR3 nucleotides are TGTGCCAGCAGCAAGCCGGGACCTCAAGAGACCCAGTACTTC. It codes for CASSKPGPQETQYF.

The CDR3 here is CASTGVDSYEQYF. CDR3 nucleotides: TGTGCCAGCACGGGCGTTGACTCCTACGAGCAGTACTTC. The rearrangement uses TRBV28 and TRBJ2-7; unclear D gene. The length of the CDR3 is 13 residues. V lost 7 bases, J lost 0 bases, and 10 bases lay in between. Germline V gene sequence: CDR1 MDHEN, CDR2 SYDVKM.

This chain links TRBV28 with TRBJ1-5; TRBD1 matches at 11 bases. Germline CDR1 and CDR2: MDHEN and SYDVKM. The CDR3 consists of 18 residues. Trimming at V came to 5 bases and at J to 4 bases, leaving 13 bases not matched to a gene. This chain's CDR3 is CASSIPPGTGGSNQPQHF. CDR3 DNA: TGTGCCAGCAGTATTCCCCCCGGGACAGGGGGTTCTAATCAGCCCCAGCATTTT.